The clone carrying this T cell receptor (beta chain) was observed a single time. The target antigen is unknown. Libraries were prepared by immunoSEQ multiplex PCR; TCRdb keeps only in-frame clonotypes and omits some of them. The table shows about 55,000 clones, with more than 60% occurring only once. This record belongs to a study of CD4+ T cells in melanoma. The CDR3 covers 14 residues. V shed 5 bases, J shed 5 bases, and the junction held 9 bases outside the gene matches. CDR1 SEHNR and CDR2 FQNEAQ come from the germline V gene (reference sequence). Study-wide points: CD8+ T cell, macrophage and B cell function reportedly correlated with neoantigen-specific CD4+ T cells. Reportedly, melanoma neoantigen-specific CD4+ T cells showed varied differentiation states.

The chain employs TRBV7-9 and TRBJ2-7; TRBD1 matches 7 bases. The clonotype comes from a human donor with melanoma. The sample comprised tumor tissue. CDR3 residues: CASSGQVVQNEQYF. Written as DNA, the CDR3 is TGTGCCAGCAGCGGACAGGTAGTTCAGAACGAGCAGTACTTC.